Listed below are T cell receptor beta chains from one sample, sequenced in a study of control samples from healthy donors and cancer patients. The repertoire was sequenced with immunoSEQ multiplex PCR; TCRdb's copy has only in-frame clones and lacks some. There are about 96,000 clones in the sample; more than 85% occur only once, and 8% lies in the top ten. The sample comprised blood. These receptors were obtained from a man in his late teens or twenties in good health. CDR3s include the opening cysteine and the closing phenylalanine or tryptophan. D genes are given only for firm matches. Not every row has a clone size; where given, it reads once, few, many or a size class.

>.|TRBV5-1|.|TRBJ2-5
TGCGCCAGCAACGTCGGGACCCCACAAGAGACCCAGTACTTC
CASNVGTPQETQYF
>.|TRBV6-5|TRBD1|TRBJ1-1
TGTGCCACCATTGTGGACAGGGCCACTGAAGCTTTCTTT
CATIVDRATEAFF
>once|TRBV27|.|TRBJ1-6
TGTGCCAGCAGTTTACGGGGCGAGAATTCACCCCTCCACTTT
CASSLRGENSPLHF
>few|TRBV27|.|TRBJ1-1
TGTGCCAGCAGTTTAAGGGTGGGGGGCACTGAAGCTTTCTTT
CASSLRVGGTEAFF
>.|TRBV4-3|.|TRBJ1-6
TGCGCCAGCAGCCAAGATAGGATCAGGGGTAATTCACCCCTCCACTTT
CASSQDRIRGNSPLHF
>.|TRBV19|.|TRBJ2-5
TGTGCCAGTAGTATAGATCTGGGACGAGAGACCCAGTACTTC
CASSIDLGRETQYF
>.|TRBV5-1|TRBD1|TRBJ2-7
TGCGCCAGCAGCTGGGTCGGGGACAGGGGCTACGAGCAGTACTTC
CASSWVGDRGYEQYF
>.|TRBV7-2|.|TRBJ1-1
TGTGCCAGCAGCTTATTGAGAGACACTGAAGCTTTCTTT
CASSLLRDTEAFF
>.|TRBV7-2|TRBD1|TRBJ2-4
TGTGCCAGCAGCGTAGACAGGGCGGGCGCGAACATTCAGTACTTC
CASSVDRAGANIQYF
>.|TRBV24-1|TRBD1|TRBJ1-1
TGTGCCACCCCGGACAGGGGAGTGAACACTGAAGCTTTCTTT
CATPDRGVNTEAFF
>.|TRBV5-1|.|TRBJ2-3
TGCGCCAGCAGCACAGGCACAGATACGCAGTATTTT
CASSTGTDTQYF